The 9 T cell receptor beta chains reported below all come from one sample, sequenced in a study of blood T cell repertoires in COVID-19. The method was immunoSEQ multiplex PCR; TCRdb's version includes in-frame clones alone and lacks a portion of them. Of some 240,000 clones listed, 65% to 90% were seen once; the top ten hold 2.4%. The sequencing input was peripheral blood. The receptors shown here come from a woman in her 70s with COVID-19, enrolled during active disease.

This chain joins TRBV4-1 and TRBJ1-3; maybe TRBD1 (6 bases). The V gene lost 0 bases and the J gene lost 3 bases, with 6 bases spanning the gap. Germline V lookup: CDR1 MGHRA, CDR2 YSYEKL. This CDR3 has 14 amino acids. DNA for the CDR3: TGCGCCAGCAGCCAAGACAGGGGTGGAAACACCATATATTTT. The encoded protein is CASSQDRGGNTIYF.

The chain recombines TRBV13 with TRBJ2-1, with 11 nucleotides matching TRBD1. Trimming cost V 6 bases and J 0 bases; bases outside gene matches: 10. The germline V gene has CDR1 PRHDT and CDR2 FYEKMQ (reference sequence). The CDR3 runs 18 residues. The CDR3 coding sequence is TGTGCCAGCAGGAACACCGGGACAGGGGGAAGCTCCTACAATGAGCAGTTCTTC. It specifies CASRNTGTGGSSYNEQFF.

The V gene is TRBV7-2, the J gene TRBJ1-1; maybe TRBD1 (6 bases). V dropped 5 bases and J dropped 3 bases, with 10 bases sitting between them. The CDR3 length is 13 residues. CDR1 and CDR2 from the germline V gene are SGHTA and FQGNSA. The DNA for the CDR3 is TGTGCCAGCAGCACTACAGGGCACACTGAAGCTTTCTTT. Translated: CASSTTGHTEAFF.

J is TRBJ1-3 and V is TRBV6-2 or TRBV6-3; 7 positions match TRBD1. The CDR3 runs 15 residues. V dropped 4 bases and J dropped 4; count of bases not matched to a gene: 7. Germline values: CDR1 MNHEY, CDR2 SVGEGT. CDR3 residues: CASSSGQRWGNTIYF. DNA of the CDR3: TGTGCCAGCAGTTCGGGACAGCGATGGGGAAACACCATATATTTT.

Only one count was recorded for this clone. The chain recombines TRBV11-2 with TRBJ1-2; D gene unclear. Trimming took off 5 bases at V and 6 bases at J, with 13 bases between the two ends. CDR1 is SGHAT, CDR2 FQNNGV, per germline. The CDR3 extends over 13 amino acids. CDR3 DNA: TGTGCCAGCAGCCTACCAAACGGGGATGGCTACACCTTC. This codes for CASSLPNGDGYTF.

This rearrangement joins TRBV7-3 to TRBJ2-5, with 9 bases that match TRBD2. From germline, CDR1 is SGHTA and CDR2 FQGTGA. The CDR3 consists of 15 residues. Germline trimming cut 2 bases from V and 5 bases from J; bases unmatched to any gene: 6. The DNA for the CDR3 is TGTGCCAGCAGCTTAGATAGCGGGAGCTGGGAGACCCAGTACTTC. The encoded protein is CASSLDSGSWETQYF.

The chain joins TRBV23-1 to TRBJ1-1; no clear D. TRBV23-1 carries the ORF label, with uncertain function. V was pared by 7 bases and J by 2 bases, with 5 bases between. The CDR3 runs to 11 residues. The CDR3, as DNA: TGCGCCAGCAACTCCAACACTGAAGCTTTCTTT. It is translated as CASNSNTEAFF.

The chain carries TRBV4-3 and TRBJ2-2, with D perhaps matching TRBD1 (5 bases). Germline CDR1 reads LGHNA; CDR2 reads YSLEER. The CDR3 is 16 amino acids. Trimming removed 0 bases at V and 6 bases at J, with 14 bases between. CDR3 region: CASSQDKGMGAGELFF. The DNA for the CDR3 is TGCGCCAGCAGCCAAGATAAGGGGATGGGCGCCGGGGAGCTGTTTTTT.

The V and J genes are TRBV7-9 and TRBJ2-5; D is perhaps TRBD2 (6 bases). Germline V gives CDR1 SEHNR, CDR2 FQNEAQ (reference sequence). The CDR3 is 13 residues long. Trimming cost V 1 base and J 6 bases, with 9 bases left between them. The CDR3 nucleotides are TGTGCCAGCAGCTTAGACGGGAGCCAGACCCAGTACTTC. Its protein product is CASSLDGSQTQYF. Full variable domain (missing parts from reference TRBV7-9 and TRBJ2-5): DTGVSQNPRHKITKRGQNVTFRCDPISEHNRLYWYRQTLGQGPEFLTYFQNEAQLEKSRLLSDRFSAERPKGSFSTLEIQRTEQGDSAMYLCASSLDGSQTQYFGPGTRLLVL.